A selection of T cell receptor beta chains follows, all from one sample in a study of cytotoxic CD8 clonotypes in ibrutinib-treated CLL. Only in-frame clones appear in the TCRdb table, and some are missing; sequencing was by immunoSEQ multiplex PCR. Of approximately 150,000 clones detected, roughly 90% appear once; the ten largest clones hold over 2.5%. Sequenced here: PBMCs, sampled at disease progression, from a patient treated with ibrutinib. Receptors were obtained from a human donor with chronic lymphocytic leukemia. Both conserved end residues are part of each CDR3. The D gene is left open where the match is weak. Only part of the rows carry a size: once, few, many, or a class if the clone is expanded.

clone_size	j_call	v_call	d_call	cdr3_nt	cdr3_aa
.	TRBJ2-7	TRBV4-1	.	TGCGCCAGCAGCCCTTTAGAGGGGGGACCCTACGAGCAGTACTTC	CASSPLEGGPYEQYF
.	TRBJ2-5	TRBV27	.	TGTGCCAGCAAGTACCATAGGACAGACCAAGAGACCCAGTACTTC	CASKYHRTDQETQYF
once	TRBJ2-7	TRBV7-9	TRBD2	TGTGCCAGCAGCTGGACTAGCGGGAGTTCCCACGAGCAGTACTTC	CASSWTSGSSHEQYF
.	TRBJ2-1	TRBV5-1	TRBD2	TGCGCCAGCAGCGGCGGGACTAGCGGGAGCGGGAATGAGCAGTTCTTC	CASSGGTSGSGNEQFF
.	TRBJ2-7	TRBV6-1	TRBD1	TGTGCCAGCAGCTACCGGGACAGGGGCCTGTACGAGCAGTACTTC	CASSYRDRGLYEQYF
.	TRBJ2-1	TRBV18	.	TGTGCCAGCTCACGGGATCAGGGAAAGAATGAGCAGTTCTTC	CASSRDQGKNEQFF
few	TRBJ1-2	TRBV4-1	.	TGCGCCAGCAGCCAAGGAGGGGAGGGCCTTGGCTACACCTTC	CASSQGGEGLGYTF
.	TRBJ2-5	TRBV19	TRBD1	TGTGCCAGTAGTAAACCCGGGACAGGGAGTGAGACCCAGTACTTC	CASSKPGTGSETQYF
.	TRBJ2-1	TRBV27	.	TGTGCCAGCAGTACCCCGGGAGTTTCTCCCACCAATGAGCAGTTCTTC	CASSTPGVSPTNEQFF
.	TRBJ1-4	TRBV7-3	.	TGTGCCAGCAGCTCGGACGACCGCCCCCCTAATGAAAAACTGTTTTTT	CASSSDDRPPNEKLFF
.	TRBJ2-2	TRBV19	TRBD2	TGTGCCAGTAGTCTCAACCCGGGACTAGCGGGAGAGGCCGGGGAGCTGTTTTTT	CASSLNPGLAGEAGELFF
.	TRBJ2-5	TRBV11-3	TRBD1	TGTGCCAGCAGCCCGGGACAGCAGACCCAGTACTTC	CASSPGQQTQYF
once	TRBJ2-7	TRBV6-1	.	TGTGCCAGCAGCGTGACACAAACAACCTACGAGCAGTACTTC	CASSVTQTTYEQYF
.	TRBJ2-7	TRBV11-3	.	TGTGCCAGCAGCTTACGAGGCGCCTCCTACGAGCAGTACTTC	CASSLRGASYEQYF
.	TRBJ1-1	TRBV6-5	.	TGTGCCAGCCGTAAGGGTTTAGGGACTGAAGCTTTCTTT	CASRKGLGTEAFF
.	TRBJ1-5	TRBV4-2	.	TGTGCCAGCAGCCAAATAATAAAGGGTCCTAGCAATCAGCCCCAGCATTTT	CASSQIIKGPSNQPQHF
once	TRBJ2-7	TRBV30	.	TGTGCCTGGAGTGTAGGGTTAGCCTACGAGCAGTACTTC	CAWSVGLAYEQYF
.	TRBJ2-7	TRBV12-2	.	TGTGCAAGTCGCTTTAGACGAGCCTACGAGCAGTACTTC	CASRFRRAYEQYF
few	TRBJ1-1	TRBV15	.	TGTGCCACCAGCCGAAACCGGGGGCTAAACACTGAAGCTTTCTTT	CATSRNRGLNTEAFF
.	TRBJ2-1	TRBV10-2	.	TGCGCCAGCAAAGGGGGAGGGAGGAACTCCTACAATGAGCAGTTCTTC	CASKGGGRNSYNEQFF
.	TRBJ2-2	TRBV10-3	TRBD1	TGTGCCATCAGGACCGGGACAGCGAACACCGGGGAGCTGTTTTTT	CAIRTGTANTGELFF
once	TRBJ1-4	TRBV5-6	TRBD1	TGTGCCAGCAGCCGGACAGGGGGGGCCGATAATGAAAAACTGTTTTTT	CASSRTGGADNEKLFF
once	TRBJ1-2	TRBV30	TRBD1	TGTGCCTGGAGTCCTACAGGGGTAGGCTATGGCTACACCTTC	CAWSPTGVGYGYTF
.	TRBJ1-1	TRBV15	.	TGTGCCACCGAACCCGGACAGATGAACACTGAAGCTTTCTTT	CATEPGQMNTEAFF
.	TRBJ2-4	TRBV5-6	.	TGTGCCAGCAGCCGTTACTCTGCGGGGAACATTCAGTACTTC	CASSRYSAGNIQYF
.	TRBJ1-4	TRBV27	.	TGTGCCAGCAGGGGGAACGTTCGTAACGGGGAACTGTTTTTT	CASRGNVRNGELFF
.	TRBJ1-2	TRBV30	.	TGTGCCTGGAGTCCCATGACTTCTGCAAACTATGGCTACACCTTC	CAWSPMTSANYGYTF
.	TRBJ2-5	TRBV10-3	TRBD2	TGTGCCATCAGTGAAGCGGGGGGCGGATCGATGTCTAGCCAAGAGACCCAGTACTTC	CAISEAGGGSMSSQETQYF
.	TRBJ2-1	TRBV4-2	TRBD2	TGTGCCAGCAGGGGAAGTCACACTAGCGGGACGTACAATGAGCAGTTCTTC	CASRGSHTSGTYNEQFF
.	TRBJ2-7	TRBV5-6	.	TGTGCCAGCCGTTCGGGGGAGTACTCCTACGAGCAGTACTTC	CASRSGEYSYEQYF
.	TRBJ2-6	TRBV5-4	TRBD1	TGTGCCAGCAGCTCGGAGACAGGGATCTACGTCCTGACTTTC	CASSSETGIYVLTF
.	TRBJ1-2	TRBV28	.	TGTGCCAGCAGTTTATATCTCGCGGGGGCGCCGGGCTACACCTTC	CASSLYLAGAPGYTF
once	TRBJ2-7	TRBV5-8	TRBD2	TGTGCCAGCAGCTTCCCGGGACTAGCGAGGGAAGAGCAGTACTTC	CASSFPGLAREEQYF
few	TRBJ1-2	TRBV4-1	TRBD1	TGCGCCAGCAGCCAAGTGGGGGGACAGTACTCAGGCTACACCTTC	CASSQVGGQYSGYTF
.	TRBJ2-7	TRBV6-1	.	TGTGCCAGCAGGAGGACGGGTTCCTACGAGCAGTACTTC	CASRRTGSYEQYF
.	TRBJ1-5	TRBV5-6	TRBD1	TGTGCCAGCAGCTTGTGGACAGGCCCCAATCAGCCCCAGCATTTT	CASSLWTGPNQPQHF
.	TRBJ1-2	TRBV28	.	TGTGCCAGCAGTTCGTTCTTTCGTGCCACGGATTATGGCTACACCTTC	CASSSFFRATDYGYTF
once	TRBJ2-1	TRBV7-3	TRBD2	TGTGCCAGCAGGAGGACTAGCGCCCAGAGCTCCTACAATGAGCAGTTCTTC	CASRRTSAQSSYNEQFF
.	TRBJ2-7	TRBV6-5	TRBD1	TGTGCCAGCAGTGGGGACAGGACGGAATACGAGCAGTACTTC	CASSGDRTEYEQYF
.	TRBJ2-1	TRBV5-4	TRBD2	TGTGCCAGCAGCTTACTAGCGGGAGTCTTCGGGGATGAGCAGTTCTTC	CASSLLAGVFGDEQFF
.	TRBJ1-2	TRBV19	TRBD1	TGTGCCAGTACTATCTCCAGGGGGCGTGAGGCAAGCTATGGCTACACCTTC	CASTISRGREASYGYTF
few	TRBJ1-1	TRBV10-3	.	TGTGCCATCAGTGGCCTTCAGGGTGACACTGAAGCTTTCTTT	CAISGLQGDTEAFF
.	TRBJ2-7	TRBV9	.	TGTGCCAGCAGCCCCGGGCGGGTCCCCTACGAGCAGTACTTC	CASSPGRVPYEQYF
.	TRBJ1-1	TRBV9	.	TGTGCCAGCAGCGGCCAAGACAGGCTAAACACTGAAGCTTTCTTT	CASSGQDRLNTEAFF
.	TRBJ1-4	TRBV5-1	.	TGCGCCAGCAGCTTGCAGGACAGCTTTAATGAAAAACTGTTTTTT	CASSLQDSFNEKLFF
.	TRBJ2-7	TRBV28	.	TGTGCCAGCAGTTTGACAGGTTACTCCTACGAGCAGTACTTC	CASSLTGYSYEQYF
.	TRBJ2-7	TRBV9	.	TGTGCCAGCAGCCCCGGGTCGGCATTATACTACGAGCAGTACTTC	CASSPGSALYYEQYF
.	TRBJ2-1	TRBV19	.	TGTGCCAGTAGTATGGGGAGGTGGCAGGCGAACAATGAGCAGTTCTTC	CASSMGRWQANNEQFF